This T cell receptor (beta chain) was sequenced for a study of vaccination and CD4 T cells after COVID-19. Whole-study findings and limits: Convalescent patients were relatively few, and early post-infection timepoints were missing.

Sequencing of the DNA from cultured CD4+ T cells was carried out with the Oncomine TCR Beta short-read assay. MiXCR was run by TCRdb on the PCR reads, yielding one entry per CDR3 protein. Of fewer than 25,000 distinct CDR3 sequences detected, roughly 50% appear once; the ten largest clones hold 3% to 4%. As for this clonotype: Its antigen is undetermined.

Stated treatment: roughly 10-day PBMC culture with coronavirus spike peptide pools or control peptides (ViraFEST assay). Before TCRs were sequenced, ViraFEST expanded antigen-specific T cells with peptide pools. From the approximately 10-day cultures, CD4+ T cells were isolated by negative selection. CDR3 size: 17 residues. Germline CDR1 DFQATT, CDR2 SNEGSKA (reference sequence). Trimming stripped 3 bases from V and 1 base from J, with 19 bases between. This clonotype was sampled from a human donor who had recovered from COVID-19. Sample: CD4+ T cells from blood, cultured in vitro. The V gene is TRBV20-1, the J gene TRBJ2-1; D might be TRBD2 (6 bases). The CDR3 DNA sequence: TGCAGTGCTAGTTCCCGTGGAGCGGGCCCGTCCTACAATGAGCAGTTCTTC. It yields the protein CSASSRGAGPSYNEQFF.